This is a list of T cell receptor beta chains from one sample in a study of control samples from healthy donors and cancer patients. This table comes from immunoSEQ multiplex PCR, and its TCRdb copy is limited to in-frame clones, with some not included. The data show roughly 400,000 clones, about nine tenths seen once. The source material was PBMCs. These receptors were obtained from a man in his forties with head and neck cancer. Each CDR3 is given with its conserved first and last residue. Each record gives: clone size, J gene, V gene, D gene, CDR3 protein, CDR3 DNA. A D gene is named only where the DNA matches it firmly. Clone size is not always given. Where it is, it says once, few, many or a class for expanded clones.

abundance: -; j_gene: TRBJ1-5; v_gene: TRBV28; d_gene: -; CDR3aa: CASTTGNQPQHF; CDR3nt: TGTGCCAGCACTACGGGAAATCAGCCCCAGCATTTT
abundance: -; j_gene: TRBJ2-1; v_gene: TRBV3-1/TRBV3-2; d_gene: TRBD2; CDR3aa: CASSRSSSGGFNEQFF; CDR3nt: TGTGCCAGCAGCCGATCGTCTAGCGGGGGGTTTAATGAGCAGTTCTTC
abundance: -; j_gene: TRBJ2-1; v_gene: TRBV18; d_gene: -; CDR3aa: CASSPPGQTYNEQFF; CDR3nt: TGTGCCAGCTCACCACCGGGACAAACCTACAATGAGCAGTTCTTC
abundance: -; j_gene: TRBJ1-5; v_gene: TRBV25-1; d_gene: -; CDR3aa: CASSGRLGNQPQHF; CDR3nt: TGTGCCAGCAGTGGCCGTCTGGGCAATCAGCCCCAGCATTTT
abundance: -; j_gene: TRBJ1-1; v_gene: TRBV4-1; d_gene: -; CDR3aa: CASSQPVGQGFVNTEAFF; CDR3nt: TGCGCCAGCAGCCAACCCGTGGGGCAGGGTTTTGTGAACACTGAAGCTTTCTTT
abundance: -; j_gene: TRBJ1-2; v_gene: TRBV11-2; d_gene: TRBD1; CDR3aa: CASTSRGLGPYGYTF; CDR3nt: TGTGCCAGCACCTCCAGGGGGCTGGGTCCCTATGGCTACACCTTC
abundance: -; j_gene: TRBJ1-1; v_gene: TRBV6-6; d_gene: TRBD1; CDR3aa: CASSRSGTGPLTEAFF; CDR3nt: TGTGCCAGCAGTCGATCGGGGACAGGGCCGTTGACTGAAGCTTTCTTT
abundance: -; j_gene: TRBJ1-1; v_gene: TRBV12-3/TRBV12-4; d_gene: -; CDR3aa: CASSSGRNTEAFF; CDR3nt: TGTGCCAGCAGCTCAGGGAGGAACACTGAAGCTTTCTTT
abundance: -; j_gene: TRBJ2-3; v_gene: TRBV7-2; d_gene: -; CDR3aa: CASSLARSTDTQYF; CDR3nt: TGTGCCAGCAGCTTGGCGAGAAGCACAGATACGCAGTATTTT
abundance: -; j_gene: TRBJ2-3; v_gene: TRBV7-9; d_gene: -; CDR3aa: CASSSNAVGGGSEADTQYF; CDR3nt: TGTGCCAGCAGCTCCAACGCGGTGGGGGGAGGTAGTGAGGCAGATACGCAGTATTTT
abundance: -; j_gene: TRBJ1-6; v_gene: TRBV5-5; d_gene: -; CDR3aa: CASSPRTTNSPLHF; CDR3nt: TGTGCCAGCAGCCCCCGGACGACTAATTCACCCCTCCACTTT
abundance: -; j_gene: TRBJ2-1; v_gene: TRBV5-1; d_gene: -; CDR3aa: CASSFSGDEQFF; CDR3nt: TGCGCCAGCAGCTTCTCAGGGGATGAGCAGTTCTTC
abundance: -; j_gene: TRBJ2-3; v_gene: TRBV12-1; d_gene: -; CDR3aa: CASSPVGGANTQYF; CDR3nt: TGTGCCAGCAGCCCGGTGGGCGGGGCGAATACGCAGTATTTT
abundance: -; j_gene: TRBJ1-1; v_gene: TRBV4-1; d_gene: TRBD1; CDR3aa: CASSRLGQGAIEAFF; CDR3nt: TGCGCCAGCAGCCGGTTGGGACAGGGGGCCATTGAAGCTTTCTTT
abundance: -; j_gene: TRBJ1-4; v_gene: TRBV2; d_gene: -; CDR3aa: CASSITGGNEKLFF; CDR3nt: TGTGCCAGCAGTATTACAGGCGGAAATGAAAAACTGTTTTTT
abundance: once; j_gene: TRBJ2-5; v_gene: TRBV5-1; d_gene: -; CDR3aa: CASSPGTTVQLETQYF; CDR3nt: TGCGCCAGCAGCCCCGGGACAACCGTACAGTTGGAGACCCAGTACTTC
abundance: -; j_gene: TRBJ1-2; v_gene: TRBV7-8; d_gene: -; CDR3aa: CASSSPGRIANYGYTF; CDR3nt: TGTGCCAGCAGCTCCCCGGGACGTATAGCTAACTATGGCTACACCTTC
abundance: -; j_gene: TRBJ2-7; v_gene: TRBV18; d_gene: TRBD2; CDR3aa: CASSEVAGGNHEQYF; CDR3nt: TGTGCCAGCTCAGAGGTAGCGGGAGGGAACCACGAGCAGTACTTC
abundance: -; j_gene: TRBJ2-2; v_gene: TRBV5-1; d_gene: TRBD1; CDR3aa: CASSFTGGTGELFF; CDR3nt: TGCGCCAGCAGCTTTACAGGGGGCACCGGGGAGCTGTTTTTT
abundance: -; j_gene: TRBJ2-5; v_gene: TRBV5-1; d_gene: -; CDR3aa: CASRVVGDNQWTQYF; CDR3nt: TGCGCCAGCAGGGTCGTTGGGGACAACCAATGGACCCAGTACTTC
abundance: -; j_gene: TRBJ1-4; v_gene: TRBV13; d_gene: -; CDR3aa: CASSSGRANEKLFF; CDR3nt: TGTGCCAGCAGCTCTGGACGGGCGAATGAAAAACTGTTTTTT
abundance: -; j_gene: TRBJ1-2; v_gene: TRBV7-2; d_gene: -; CDR3aa: CASSSWGGRVSYGYTF; CDR3nt: TGTGCCAGCAGCAGCTGGGGGGGACGTGTAAGCTATGGCTACACCTTC
abundance: -; j_gene: TRBJ1-1; v_gene: TRBV11-2; d_gene: -; CDR3aa: CASSFQRDTEAFF; CDR3nt: TGTGCCAGCAGCTTCCAGAGGGACACTGAAGCTTTCTTT
abundance: -; j_gene: TRBJ2-7; v_gene: TRBV29-1; d_gene: -; CDR3aa: CTLGETVKYEQYF; CDR3nt: TGCACCCTGGGGGAGACAGTTAAATACGAGCAGTACTTC
abundance: -; j_gene: TRBJ1-1; v_gene: TRBV14; d_gene: TRBD1; CDR3aa: CASSQGTGGTEAFF; CDR3nt: TGTGCCAGCAGCCAAGGGACAGGGGGAACTGAAGCTTTCTTT
abundance: -; j_gene: TRBJ1-2; v_gene: TRBV28; d_gene: TRBD1; CDR3aa: CASSPSGQPTNYGYTF; CDR3nt: TGTGCCAGCAGTCCCTCGGGACAGCCCACTAACTATGGCTACACCTTC
abundance: once; j_gene: TRBJ2-6; v_gene: TRBV4-3; d_gene: -; CDR3aa: CASSQDFPQGSSSGANVLTF; CDR3nt: TGCGCCAGCAGCCAAGATTTCCCCCAGGGTAGTAGCTCTGGGGCCAACGTCCTGACTTTC
abundance: few; j_gene: TRBJ1-1; v_gene: TRBV6-5; d_gene: -; CDR3aa: CASSYEGLGAFF; CDR3nt: TGTGCCAGCAGTTACGAGGGTTTAGGAGCTTTCTTT
abundance: -; j_gene: TRBJ2-3; v_gene: TRBV7-2; d_gene: -; CDR3aa: CASREQGSSTDTQYF; CDR3nt: TGTGCCAGCAGGGAACAGGGCAGTAGCACAGATACGCAGTATTTT
abundance: -; j_gene: TRBJ2-6; v_gene: TRBV5-1; d_gene: -; CDR3aa: CASSQMVQARANVLTF; CDR3nt: TGCGCCAGCAGCCAAATGGTACAGGCCCGAGCCAACGTCCTGACTTTC
abundance: -; j_gene: TRBJ1-2; v_gene: TRBV7-3; d_gene: -; CDR3aa: CASSPREGGYGYTF; CDR3nt: TGTGCCAGCAGCCCCCGGGAGGGGGGCTATGGCTACACCTTC
abundance: -; j_gene: TRBJ2-1; v_gene: TRBV30; d_gene: -; CDR3aa: CAWSAVSYEQFF; CDR3nt: TGTGCCTGGAGTGCTGTCTCCTATGAGCAGTTCTTC
abundance: -; j_gene: TRBJ1-5; v_gene: TRBV2; d_gene: -; CDR3aa: CASSHTPSNQPQHF; CDR3nt: TGTGCCAGCAGTCACACCCCTAGCAATCAGCCCCAGCATTTT
abundance: -; j_gene: TRBJ2-6; v_gene: TRBV5-1; d_gene: -; CDR3aa: CASSLAPGPGANVLTF; CDR3nt: TGCGCCAGCAGCTTGGCGCCCGGGCCTGGGGCCAACGTCCTGACTTTC
abundance: -; j_gene: TRBJ1-4; v_gene: TRBV7-9; d_gene: TRBD1; CDR3aa: CASSLVAGGEKLFF; CDR3nt: TGTGCCAGCAGCTTAGTGGCAGGGGGTGAAAAACTGTTTTTT
abundance: -; j_gene: TRBJ2-5; v_gene: TRBV5-1; d_gene: TRBD2; CDR3aa: CASSLEPAGGIGETQYF; CDR3nt: TGCGCCAGCAGCTTGGAGCCAGCGGGAGGTATAGGGGAGACCCAGTACTTC